The TCR beta chain under discussion was sequenced for a study of shared T cell receptors in the human thymus. Assay: immunoSEQ multiplex PCR; the TCRdb copy retains only in-frame clones and omits some. The sample has around 340,000 clones, roughly 94% seen once; the top ten hold approximately 0.02%. This sequence was found in a human donor. Sequenced material: thymocytes.

The CDR3 reads CASSSQEAFNYGYTF. The CDR3 DNA sequence: TGTGCCAGCAGTTCGCAGGAAGCTTTTAACTATGGCTACACCTTC. V gene TRBV7-2 combines with J gene TRBJ1-2, with D uncertain. Deletions cut 6 bases from V and 1 base from J, with 15 bases between. CDR3 length: 15 residues. Germline values: CDR1 SGHTA, CDR2 FQGNSA.